Listed here are 24 T cell receptor beta chains from one sample, sequenced in a study of T cells in Graves' hyperthyroidism and ophthalmopathy. Amplification targeted TCR beta CDR3 regions from RNA transcripts. First-round RT-PCR with HTBI primers amplified the TCR CDR3 region. In TCRdb, the multiplex PCR reads were re-called with MiXCR into one record per CDR3 protein. The sample lists 300,000 to 350,000 distinct CDR3 sequences, 15% to 20% occurring once. Sequencing used blood. These receptors all come from a woman aged 40 to 49 with Graves' ophthalmopathy.

Many counts were recorded for this clonotype. V usage is TRBV12-3 or TRBV12-4 and J usage is TRBJ2-5; 9 bases are a match to TRBD1. The CDR3 sequence is 15 residues long. The V segment lost 1 base and the J segment 5 bases; nucleotides outside the gene matches: 5. The CDR3 DNA reads as TGTGCCAGCAGTTTAGGGACAGGGGCTCGGGAGACCCAGTACTTC. It codes for CASSLGTGARETQYF.

This clonotype was detected ten times or more. The CDR3 loop reads CASSLLTTITQTHSYEQYF. As DNA, the CDR3 is TGTGCCAGCAGTTTACTGACTACTATTACCCAGACACATAGCTACGAGCAGTACTTC. V is TRBV28 and J is TRBJ2-7, with D perhaps matching TRBD2 (5 bases). The V end lost 2 bases, the J end lost 3 bases, and 26 bases lay between the germline ends. The CDR3 is made up of 19 amino acids. Germline CDR1 is MDHEN and CDR2 is SYDVKM.

Many counts were recorded for this clonotype. The CDR3 reads CASGQTGSTDTQYF. The DNA of the CDR3 is TGTGCCTCAGGACAAACGGGGTCCACCGATACGCAGTATTTT. This chain connects TRBV7-2 to TRBJ2-3; perhaps D is TRBD1 or TRBD2 (5 bases each). In germline, CDR1 is SGHTA, CDR2 FQGNSA. The CDR3 sequence is 14 residues long. Trimming took off 11 bases at V and 6 bases at J, with 21 bases between the two ends.

A remark on this clonotype: This could be a read error, since a much larger clone is one nucleotide away. The chain carries TRBV14 and TRBJ2-7, with no clear D. This CDR3 region has 12 residues. Germline V gene data show CDR1 as SGHDN and CDR2 as FVKESK. This CDR3 reads CASSLSIYEQSF. The CDR3 coding sequence is TGTGCCAGCAGCCTCTCAATCTACGAGCAGTCCTTC.

This clonotype was counted a single time. The gene calls are TRBV11-1 and TRBJ2-5; D might be TRBD1 or TRBD2, each matching 7 bases. CDR3 length: 15 amino acids. Germline V lookup: CDR1 SGHAT, CDR2 FQDESV (reference sequence). V was clipped by 1 base and J by 4 bases, with 13 bases between them. The CDR3 region is CASSLEPRGGETQYF. For the CDR3, the DNA is TGTGCCAGCAGCTTAGAACCCAGGGGGGGAGAGACCCAGTACTTC.

There are many counts of this clonotype. The chain recombines TRBV29-1 with TRBJ2-7, with D maybe TRBD2 (5 bases). The germline V and J ends were trimmed by 5 bases and 0 bases, with 8 bases remaining between them. The CDR3 extends over 12 amino acids. From germline, CDR1 is SQVTM and CDR2 ANQGSEA. DNA for the CDR3: TGCAGCGTTAGCGGACGCTCCTACGAGCAGTACTTC. This translates into CSVSGRSYEQYF.

This clonotype was detected ten times or more. The chain uses TRBV20-1 and TRBJ1-1; TRBD1 matches 7 bases. In germline, CDR1 is DFQATT, CDR2 SNEGSKA (reference sequence). J lost 14 bases, V lost 1 base, and 16 bases had no gene match. This CDR3 spans 14 amino acids. CDR3 sequence (DNA): TGCAGTGCTAGAGCAGAGTCCGTCTCGGGACAGTGCTTCTTT. Its protein is CSARAESVSGQCFF.

CDR3 protein: CASSLVFSNQPQHF. The DNA for the CDR3 is TGTGCCAGCAGCTTAGTATTTAGCAATCAGCCCCAGCATTTT. This rearrangement joins TRBV11-2 to TRBJ1-5; D is ambiguous. The CDR3 runs 14 residues. The ends were cut back, 1 base at V and 0 bases at J, with 4 bases in the middle. CDR1 is SGHAT, CDR2 FQNNGV, per germline.

This clonotype occurred many times. This chain connects TRBV20-1 to TRBJ2-5; 10 bases map to TRBD1. CDR1 is DFQATT, CDR2 SNEGSKA, per germline (reference sequence). The CDR3 is 15 residues long. The V gene end was trimmed by 6 bases and the J gene end by 7 bases; junction bases not matched to a gene: 14. CDR3 DNA: TGCAGTGCCAACGGGCGACAGGGGGCCCGGGGGACCCAGTACTTC. Protein sequence: CSANGRQGARGTQYF.

Ten or more counts support this clonotype. V is TRBV28 and J is TRBJ1-5; 7 bases match TRBD1. Trimming at V came to 5 bases and at J to 4 bases, leaving 2 bases not matched to a gene. Germline CDR1 MDHEN, CDR2 SYDVKM. CDR3 length equals 13 residues. CDR3 region: CASSQGGNQPQHF. The CDR3 nucleotides are TGTGCCAGCAGTCAGGGGGGGAATCAGCCCCAGCATTTT.

This clonotype was counted at least ten times. V usage is TRBV2 and J usage is TRBJ1-1, with a weak D call TRBD1 (6 bases). Germline V gene data show CDR1 as SNHLY and CDR2 as FYNNEI. Trimming shortened V by 5 bases and J by 0 bases, and 19 bases separated the two germline ends. The CDR3 covers 17 residues. CDR3 sequence: CASSRWDIRDMNTEAFF. CDR3 DNA: TGTGCCAGCAGTCGGTGGGATATCCGGGACATGAACACTGAAGCTTTCTTT.

This clonotype was detected many times. CDR3: CASRAPTDSSGYTF. Written as DNA, the CDR3 is TGTGCCAGCCGCGCTCCGACTGACAGCTCGGGCTACACCTTC. The chain links TRBV6-5 to TRBJ1-2, with a possible D match to TRBD1 (5 bases). CDR1 and CDR2 from the germline V gene are MNHEY and SVGAGI. There are 14 residues in the CDR3. V lost 8 bases to trimming and J lost 8 bases, with 21 bases between them.

This chain joins TRBV30 and TRBJ2-2; 8 nucleotides line up with TRBD1. Germline CDR1 GTSNPN, CDR2 SVGIG (reference sequence). This CDR3 comprises 15 residues. V shed 0 bases and J 6 bases; nucleotides not matched to a gene: 6. CDR3 in amino acids: CAWSVWTGRPGELFF. The CDR3 DNA reads as TGTGCCTGGAGTGTATGGACAGGGCGCCCCGGGGAGCTGTTTTTT.

At least ten counts were recorded for this clonotype. The chain links TRBV7-9 to TRBJ2-2; 8 positions agree with TRBD2. This CDR3 comprises 15 residues. Germline-derived CDR1 and CDR2 are SEHNR and FQNEAQ (reference sequence). Losses at the gene ends were 7 bases for V and 3 bases for J; bases not matched to a gene: 7. The CDR3 sequence: CASTHPGLDTGELFF. The CDR3 region has the DNA TGTGCCAGCACCCACCCGGGACTAGACACCGGGGAGCTGTTTTTT.

This clonotype has a handful of counts. The CDR3 sequence is CASSIVWTGTTGELFF. The CDR3 DNA is TGTGCCAGTAGTATAGTTTGGACAGGGACCACCGGGGAGCTGTTTTTT. The chain employs TRBV19 and TRBJ2-2, with 8 bases matching TRBD1. Germline V CDR1 and CDR2: LNHDA, SQIVND (reference sequence). V was pared by 1 base and J by 4 bases, with 5 bases of the junction left unmatched. CDR3 length: 16 residues.

This clonotype occurred a few times. J is TRBJ2-7 and V is TRBV27, with D possibly TRBD1 on 5 matching bases. Trimming took 3 bases from V and 3 from J, leaving 12 bases between them. The CDR3 has 14 amino acids. The germline gives CDR1 MNHEY, CDR2 SMNVEV (reference sequence). This CDR3 reads CASSFDSFLYEQYF. The CDR3 DNA reads as TGTGCCAGCAGTTTCGACAGTTTTCTCTACGAGCAGTACTTC.

This clonotype was picked up many times. V is TRBV19 and J is TRBJ1-5; possible D gene TRBD1, 5 bases. The CDR3 contains 14 residues. Germline values: CDR1 LNHDA, CDR2 SQIVND (reference sequence). V lost 3 bases and J 5 bases, leaving 11 bases between the germline ends. The CDR3 sequence is CASSIGAGDQPQHF. DNA for the CDR3: TGTGCCAGTAGTATCGGGGCTGGGGATCAGCCCCAGCATTTT.

This clonotype was seen ten or more times. The chain joins TRBV28 to TRBJ2-7; 9 bases are a match to TRBD1. Trimming took 5 bases from V and 4 from J; bases not matched to a gene: 12. There are 16 residues in the CDR3. CDR1 is MDHEN and CDR2 is SYDVKM in the germline V gene. CDR3 nucleotides: TGTGCCAGCAGTGACACAGGGGGCGGTTTGGGGTACGAGCAGTACTTC. This translates into CASSDTGGGLGYEQYF.

The gene calls are TRBV6-5 and TRBJ2-1, with 9 bases aligning to TRBD2. Per the germline V gene, CDR1 is MNHEY and CDR2 is SVGAGI. Trimming took 4 bases from V and 10 from J; bases not matched to a gene: 11. This CDR3 is built from 15 residues. CDR3 sequence (DNA): TGTGCCAGCAGTTGGAGACATCTAGCGGGACAAGAGCAGTTCTTC. It codes for CASSWRHLAGQEQFF.

The rearrangement links TRBV7-2 to TRBJ1-6; no definite D call. The CDR3 has 12 amino acids. V was clipped by 5 bases and J by 9 bases, with 8 bases between them. Germline V gene lookup returns CDR1 SGHTA and CDR2 FQGNSA. CDR3 nucleotides: TGTGCCAGCAGCCTCTACCCTTCACCCCTCCACTTT. This encodes CASSLYPSPLHF. The complete variable domain, with remaining parts taken from reference TRBV7-2 and TRBJ1-6, reads GAGVSQSPSNKVTEKGKDVELRCDPISGHTALYWYRQSLGQGLEFLIYFQGNSAPDKSGLPSDRFSAERTGGSVSTLTIQRTQQEDSAVYLCASSLYPSPLHFGNGTRLTVT.

The chain combines TRBV28 with TRBJ2-5; D call uncertain. The germline CDR1 and CDR2 sequences are MDHEN and SYDVKM. The CDR3 sequence is 11 residues long. The germline V and J ends were trimmed by 8 bases and 5 bases, with 9 bases remaining between them. CDR3 bases: TGTGCCAGCGCTGGGCCTGAGACCCAGTACTTC. Translating gives CASAGPETQYF.

This clonotype was seen at least ten times. The rearrangement links TRBV12-3 or TRBV12-4 to TRBJ1-1, with 7 bases identical to TRBD1. V trimming: 2 bases; J trimming: 6 bases; junction bases outside the gene matches: 6. The CDR3 length is 14 residues. Written as DNA, the CDR3 is TGTGCCAGCAGTTTAAGGGTAGGGGGCTCTGAAGCTTTCTTT. It yields the protein CASSLRVGGSEAFF.

This clonotype has at least ten counts. The chain carries TRBV9 and TRBJ2-7, with 11 nucleotides matching TRBD2. The CDR3 is 19 residues long. Germline V gene data show CDR1 as SGDLS and CDR2 as YYNGEE. The J segment lost 0 bases and the V segment lost 0 bases, leaving 11 bases of the junction unmatched. CDR3 nucleotide sequence: TGTGCCAGCAGCGTAGGGGGAGGGGGACTAGCGGTGAGCTCCTACGAGCAGTACTTC. This codes for CASSVGGGGLAVSSYEQYF.

This clonotype showed up just once. J is TRBJ2-5 and V is TRBV11-2, with 7 bases aligning to TRBD1. CDR1 is SGHAT, CDR2 FQNNGV, per germline. With V trimmed by 10 bases and J by 5 bases, 4 bases remained unmatched. The CDR3 length is 11 residues. CDR3 bases: TGTGCCACCACAGGGGCCGAGACCCAGTACTTC. Translated, it gives CATTGAETQYF.